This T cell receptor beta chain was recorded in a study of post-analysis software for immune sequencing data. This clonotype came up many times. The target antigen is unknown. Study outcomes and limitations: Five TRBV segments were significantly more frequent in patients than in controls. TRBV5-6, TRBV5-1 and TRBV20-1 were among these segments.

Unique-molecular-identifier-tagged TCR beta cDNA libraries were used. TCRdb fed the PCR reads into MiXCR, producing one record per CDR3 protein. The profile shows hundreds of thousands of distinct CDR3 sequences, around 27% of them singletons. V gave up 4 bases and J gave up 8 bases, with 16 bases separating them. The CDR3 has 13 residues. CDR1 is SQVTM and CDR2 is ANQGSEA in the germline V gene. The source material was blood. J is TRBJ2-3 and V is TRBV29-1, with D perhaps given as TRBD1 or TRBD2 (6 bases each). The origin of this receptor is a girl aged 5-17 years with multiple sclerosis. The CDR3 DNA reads TGCAGCGTTGGACACCTCGAGGGGGGTACGCAGTATTTT. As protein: CSVGHLEGGTQYF.